These T cell receptor beta chains were read from a single sample in a study of blood T cell repertoires in COVID-19. Using immunoSEQ multiplex PCR, the repertoire was profiled, and TCRdb retains in-frame clones only, with some absent. The repertoire holds some 100,000 clones, with 80% as singletons. The source material was peripheral blood. The origin of the receptors is a woman between 65 and 79 years old with acute or convalescent COVID-19. Each CDR3 is given with its conserved first and last residue. The order of the fields is clone size, CDR3 length, D gene, J gene, V gene, CDR3 protein, CDR3 DNA. A D gene is named only where the DNA matches it firmly. Not all rows give a size; the values are once, few, many and, for expanded clones, a class.

NA	16	TRBD1	TRBJ2-3	TRBV11-3	CASSLGGTASTDTQYF	TGTGCCAGCAGCTTAGGTGGGACAGCTAGCACAGATACGCAGTATTTT
few	12	NA	TRBJ1-6	TRBV7-9	CASSLDTAYPHF	TGTGCCAGCAGCTTAGATACCGCCTATCCCCACTTT
NA	13	NA	TRBJ2-3	TRBV9	CASSVTGIDTQYF	TGTGCCAGCAGCGTTACAGGGATAGATACGCAGTATTTT
NA	14	NA	TRBJ2-3	TRBV28	CASKRAEYTDTQYF	TGTGCCAGCAAGCGGGCGGAATACACAGATACGCAGTATTTT
NA	14	TRBD2	TRBJ2-5	TRBV30	CAWSGGLGGLTQYF	TGTGCCTGGAGTGGGGGACTAGGGGGGTTGACCCAGTACTTC
NA	16	NA	TRBJ2-2	TRBV5-4	CASSPGVDKLTGELFF	TGTGCCAGCAGCCCAGGGGTGGACAAACTCACCGGGGAGCTGTTTTTT
once	13	NA	TRBJ1-4	TRBV19	CATRGERREKLFF	TGTGCCACTCGGGGGGAAAGGAGAGAAAAACTGTTTTTT
few	14	TRBD1	TRBJ2-3	TRBV12-5	CASGSHRGTDTQYF	TGTGCTAGTGGTTCGCACAGGGGTACAGATACGCAGTATTTT
NA	15	TRBD1	TRBJ2-1	TRBV5-6	CASSFGQGNYNEQFF	TGTGCCAGCAGCTTTGGACAGGGGAATTACAATGAGCAGTTCTTC
NA	14	TRBD1	TRBJ2-2	TRBV10-3	CAIAGGQGTGELFF	TGTGCCATCGCGGGGGGACAGGGGACCGGGGAGCTGTTTTTT
few	15	NA	TRBJ1-5	TRBV28	CASDLGAIRNQPQHF	TGTGCCAGCGATCTTGGGGCAATTCGCAATCAGCCCCAGCATTTT
once	15	TRBD1	TRBJ1-1	TRBV6-5	CASSFLDRAGTEAFF	TGTGCCAGCAGTTTTCTCGACAGGGCCGGCACTGAAGCTTTCTTT
NA	14	TRBD1	TRBJ1-1	TRBV20-1	CSASQGQFNTEAFF	TGCAGTGCTAGTCAGGGACAGTTCAACACTGAAGCTTTCTTT
NA	15	TRBD2	TRBJ2-7	TRBV3-1/TRBV3-2	CASSHASGGIYEQYF	TGTGCCAGCAGCCATGCTAGCGGGGGCATCTACGAGCAGTACTTC
NA	14	NA	TRBJ1-4	TRBV9	CASSVAGFSEKLFF	TGTGCCAGCAGCGTAGCAGGGTTCAGTGAAAAACTGTTTTTT
NA	13	NA	TRBJ1-1	TRBV19	CASSIGENTEAFF	TGTGCCAGTAGTATCGGAGAGAACACTGAAGCTTTCTTT
NA	15	TRBD1	TRBJ1-2	TRBV3-1/TRBV3-2	CASSQHGQGHYGYTF	TGTGCCAGCAGCCAACATGGACAGGGTCACTATGGCTACACCTTC
NA	15	TRBD1	TRBJ2-5	TRBV28	CASGRGTAIQETQYF	TGTGCCAGCGGTAGAGGGACAGCAATCCAAGAGACCCAGTACTTC
NA	17	NA	TRBJ2-5	TRBV3-1/TRBV3-2	CASSQAKGRRDEETQYF	TGTGCCAGCAGCCAAGCAAAGGGACGGAGGGATGAAGAGACCCAGTACTTC
once	14	NA	TRBJ1-1	TRBV2	CASREVVPGTEAFF	TGTGCCAGCAGAGAGGTGGTACCGGGCACTGAAGCTTTCTTT
few	15	NA	TRBJ1-1	TRBV19	CASIGRPFTNTEAFF	TGTGCCAGTATCGGCAGGCCGTTTACGAACACTGAAGCTTTCTTT
NA	13	NA	TRBJ2-4	TRBV2	CASSLNSKNIQYF	TGTGCCAGCAGCCTTAATTCCAAAAACATTCAGTACTTC
NA	15	NA	TRBJ1-5	TRBV2	CASSVILGGDQPQHF	TGTGCCAGCAGTGTTATCCTCGGAGGGGATCAGCCCCAGCATTTT
NA	17	TRBD2	TRBJ2-1	TRBV2	CASSESERGSSYNEQFF	TGTGCCAGCAGTGAAAGCGAGCGGGGGAGCTCCTACAATGAGCAGTTCTTC
NA	14	NA	TRBJ1-1	TRBV9	CASSVDSVNTEAFF	TGTGCCAGCAGCGTAGATTCTGTGAACACTGAAGCTTTCTTT
NA	16	NA	TRBJ2-1	TRBV6-4	CASSDLAGGWRNEQFF	TGTGCCAGCAGTGACCTGGCAGGTGGCTGGCGCAATGAGCAGTTCTTC
NA	15	NA	TRBJ1-1	TRBV12-5	CASGLVIGRGEKAFF	TGTGCTAGTGGTTTGGTAATAGGCAGGGGCGAGAAAGCTTTCTTT
NA	13	NA	TRBJ2-2	TRBV5-1	CASSVGQTGELFF	TGCGCCAGCAGCGTTGGACAGACCGGGGAGCTGTTTTTT
few	14	TRBD1	TRBJ2-1	TRBV11-3	CASSPTGTGNEQFF	TGTGCCAGCTCACCGACCGGGACAGGGAATGAGCAGTTCTTC
NA	11	NA	TRBJ2-7	TRBV6-1	CASSEVRGQYF	TGTGCCAGCAGTGAAGTCAGGGGTCAGTACTTC
NA	13	NA	TRBJ1-1	TRBV11-3	CASSVDRNTEAFF	TGTGCCAGCAGCGTCGACAGGAACACTGAAGCTTTCTTT
NA	15	NA	TRBJ1-6	TRBV7-3	CASSLEGAVNSPLHF	TGTGCCAGCAGCTTAGAAGGGGCAGTAAATTCACCCCTCCACTTT
NA	13	NA	TRBJ1-1	TRBV12-3/TRBV12-4	CASTVSGDWTAFF	TGTGCCAGCACTGTGAGCGGAGATTGGACAGCTTTCTTT
NA	14	NA	TRBJ2-3	TRBV19	CATRDSTSTDTQYF	TGTGCCACGCGGGACAGCACTAGCACAGATACGCAGTATTTT
NA	13	NA	TRBJ1-2	TRBV27	CASSFDSNYGYTF	TGTGCCAGCAGTTTTGACAGTAACTATGGCTACACCTTC
NA	18	NA	TRBJ2-5	TRBV4-1	CASSQDRYGMGYQETQYF	TGCGCCAGCAGCCAAGATCGGTACGGGATGGGGTACCAAGAGACCCAGTACTTC
NA	18	TRBD1	TRBJ2-1	TRBV11-3	CASSAGTGGSGSYNEQFF	TGTGCCAGCAGCGCCGGGACAGGGGGCTCGGGCTCCTACAATGAGCAGTTCTTC
NA	13	TRBD2	TRBJ2-3	TRBV28	CATLAGNTDTQYF	TGTGCCACCCTAGCGGGGAACACAGATACGCAGTATTTT
NA	13	NA	TRBJ1-5	TRBV11-3	CASSLQGSQPQHF	TGTGCCAGCAGCTTACAGGGAAGCCAGCCCCAGCATTTT
NA	17	TRBD2	TRBJ2-3	TRBV5-1	CASSPRGTSGAPDTQYF	TGCGCCAGCAGCCCCCGCGGAACTAGCGGGGCCCCAGATACGCAGTATTTT
NA	14	NA	TRBJ1-5	TRBV6-6	CASQFGGGNQPQHF	TGTGCCAGCCAATTCGGAGGCGGCAATCAGCCCCAGCATTTT
NA	14	NA	TRBJ2-5	TRBV19	CASAAGRTQETQYF	TGTGCCAGTGCCGCGGGGCGTACCCAAGAGACCCAGTACTTC
NA	14	NA	TRBJ1-1	TRBV4-3	CASSQDSGTQGAFF	TGCGCCAGCAGCCAAGATTCCGGGACACAGGGAGCTTTCTTT
NA	16	NA	TRBJ1-2	TRBV19	CASSDYRDPGGYGYTF	TGTGCCAGTAGTGATTACCGGGACCCGGGAGGCTATGGCTACACCTTC
NA	12	TRBD1	TRBJ1-6	TRBV3-1/TRBV3-2	CASRGQESPLHF	TGTGCCAGCAGGGGACAGGAGTCACCCCTCCACTTT
once	14	NA	TRBJ1-2	TRBV6-6	CASRKDMNNYGYTF	TGTGCCAGCAGGAAAGACATGAATAACTATGGCTACACCTTC
NA	18	NA	TRBJ2-3	TRBV9	CASSVAYRFGQSTDTQYF	TGTGCCAGCAGCGTAGCTTATCGATTTGGACAGAGCACAGATACGCAGTATTTT